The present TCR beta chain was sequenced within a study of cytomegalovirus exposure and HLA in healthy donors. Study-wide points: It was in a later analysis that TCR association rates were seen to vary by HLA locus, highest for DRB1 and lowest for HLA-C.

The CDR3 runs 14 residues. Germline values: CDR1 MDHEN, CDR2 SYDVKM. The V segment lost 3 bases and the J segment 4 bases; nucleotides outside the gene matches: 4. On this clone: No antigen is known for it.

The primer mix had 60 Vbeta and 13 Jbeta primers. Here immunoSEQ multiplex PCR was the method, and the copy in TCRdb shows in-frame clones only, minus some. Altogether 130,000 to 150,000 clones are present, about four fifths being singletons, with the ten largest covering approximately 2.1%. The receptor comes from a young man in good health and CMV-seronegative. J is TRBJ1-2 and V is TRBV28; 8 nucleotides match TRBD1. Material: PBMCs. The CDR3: CASSFPGGAYGYTF. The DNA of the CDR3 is TGTGCCAGCAGTTTCCCAGGGGGCGCCTATGGCTACACCTTC.